This T cell receptor beta chain was identified in a study of T cells in Graves' hyperthyroidism and ophthalmopathy. This clonotype came up many times. What was amplified from RNA transcripts were TCR beta CDR3 regions. RT-PCR in the first round (using the HTBI primer set) targeted the TCR CDR3. TCRdb re-analysed the multiplex PCR reads in MiXCR, keeping a single row per CDR3 protein. Of approximately 690,000 distinct CDR3 sequences listed, approximately 14% are singletons. Sequenced: blood. This clonotype was sampled from a woman aged 50 to 65 with Graves' ophthalmopathy.

The CDR3 reads CACQPGAGLSSPLHF. CDR3 in DNA: TGTGCCTGCCAACCCGGCGCGGGGCTCAGTTCACCCCTCCACTTT. The chain employs TRBV30 and TRBJ1-6; D perhaps matches TRBD1 (5 bases). V was clipped by 6 bases and J by 9 bases, with 21 bases between them. The length of the CDR3 is 15 residues. CDR1 is GTSNPN and CDR2 is SVGIG in the germline V gene (reference sequence).